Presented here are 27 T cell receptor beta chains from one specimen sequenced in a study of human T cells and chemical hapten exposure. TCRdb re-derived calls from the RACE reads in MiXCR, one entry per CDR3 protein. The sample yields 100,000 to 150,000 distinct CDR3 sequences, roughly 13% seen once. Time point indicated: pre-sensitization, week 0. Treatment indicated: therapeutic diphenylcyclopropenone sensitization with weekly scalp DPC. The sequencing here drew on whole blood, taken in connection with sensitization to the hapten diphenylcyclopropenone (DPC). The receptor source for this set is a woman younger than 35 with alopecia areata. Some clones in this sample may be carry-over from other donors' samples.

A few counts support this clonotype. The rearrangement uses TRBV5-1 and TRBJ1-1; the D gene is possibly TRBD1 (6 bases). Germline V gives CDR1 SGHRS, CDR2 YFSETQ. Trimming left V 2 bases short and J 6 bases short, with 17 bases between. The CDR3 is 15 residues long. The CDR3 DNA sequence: TGCGCCAGCAGCTTAATCTCGGGAGGGGGAGCTGAAGCTTTCTTT. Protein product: CASSLISGGGAEAFF. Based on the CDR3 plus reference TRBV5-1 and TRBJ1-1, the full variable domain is KAGVTQTPRYLIKTRGQQVTLSCSPISGHRSVSWYQQTPGQGLQFLFEYFSETQRNKGNFPGRFSGRQFSNSRSEMNVSTLELGDSALYLCASSLISGGGAEAFFGQGTRLTVV.

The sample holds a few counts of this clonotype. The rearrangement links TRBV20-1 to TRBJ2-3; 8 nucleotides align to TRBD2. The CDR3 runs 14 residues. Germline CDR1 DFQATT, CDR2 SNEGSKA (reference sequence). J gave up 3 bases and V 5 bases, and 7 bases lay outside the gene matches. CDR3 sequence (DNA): TGCAGTGCTGGACTAGCTGTAAGAACAGATACGCAGTATTTT. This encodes CSAGLAVRTDTQYF.

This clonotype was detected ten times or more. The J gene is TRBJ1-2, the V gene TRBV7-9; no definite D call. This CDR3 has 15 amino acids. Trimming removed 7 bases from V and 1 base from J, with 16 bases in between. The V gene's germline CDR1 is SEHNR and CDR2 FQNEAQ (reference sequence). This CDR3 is CASTLSTARNYGYTF. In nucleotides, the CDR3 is TGTGCCAGCACCTTGAGCACAGCCCGTAACTATGGCTACACCTTC.

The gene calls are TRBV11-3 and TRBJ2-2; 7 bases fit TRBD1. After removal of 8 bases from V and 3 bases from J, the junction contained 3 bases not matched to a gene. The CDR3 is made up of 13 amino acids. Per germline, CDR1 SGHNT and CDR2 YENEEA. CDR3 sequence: CASRDSYTGELFF. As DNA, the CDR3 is TGTGCCAGCCGGGACAGCTACACCGGGGAGCTGTTTTTT. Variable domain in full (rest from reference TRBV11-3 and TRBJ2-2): EAGVVQSPRYKIIEKKQPVAFWCNPISGHNTLYWYLQNLGQGPELLIRYENEEAVDDSQLPKDRFSAERLKGVDSTLKIQPAELGDSAVYLCASRDSYTGELFFGEGSRLTVL.

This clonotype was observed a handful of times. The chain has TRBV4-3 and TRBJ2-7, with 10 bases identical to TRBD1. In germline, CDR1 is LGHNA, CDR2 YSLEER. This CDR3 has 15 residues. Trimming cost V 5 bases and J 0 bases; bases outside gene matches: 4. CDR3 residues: CASSFRTGGSYEQYF. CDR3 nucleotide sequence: TGCGCCAGCAGCTTCCGGACAGGGGGCTCCTACGAGCAGTACTTC.

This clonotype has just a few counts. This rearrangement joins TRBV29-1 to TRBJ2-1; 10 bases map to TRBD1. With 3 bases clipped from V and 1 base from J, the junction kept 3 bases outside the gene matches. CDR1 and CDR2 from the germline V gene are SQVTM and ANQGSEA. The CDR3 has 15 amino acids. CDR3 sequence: CSVEVDRGSYNEQFF. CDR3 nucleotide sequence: TGCAGCGTTGAGGTGGACAGGGGGTCCTACAATGAGCAGTTCTTC.

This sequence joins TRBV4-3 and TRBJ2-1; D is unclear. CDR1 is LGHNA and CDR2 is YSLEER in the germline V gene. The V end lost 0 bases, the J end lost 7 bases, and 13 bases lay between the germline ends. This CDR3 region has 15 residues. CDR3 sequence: CASSQEAWAVNEQFF. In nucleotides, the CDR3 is TGCGCCAGCAGCCAAGAGGCGTGGGCTGTGAATGAGCAGTTCTTC.

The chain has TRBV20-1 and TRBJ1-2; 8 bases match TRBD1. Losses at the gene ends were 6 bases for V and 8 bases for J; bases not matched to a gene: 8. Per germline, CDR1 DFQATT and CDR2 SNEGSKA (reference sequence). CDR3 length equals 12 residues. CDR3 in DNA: TGCAGTGCCCACGACAGGGGCGGAGGCTACACCTTC. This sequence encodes CSAHDRGGGYTF.

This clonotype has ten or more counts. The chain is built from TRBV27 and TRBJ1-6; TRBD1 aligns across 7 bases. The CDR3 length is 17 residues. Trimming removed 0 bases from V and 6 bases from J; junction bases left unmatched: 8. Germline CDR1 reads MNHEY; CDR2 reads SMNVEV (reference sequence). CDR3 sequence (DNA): TGTGCCAGCAGTTTATCCCCCAGGGGGGTACGTAATTCACCCCTCCACTTT. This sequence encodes CASSLSPRGVRNSPLHF.

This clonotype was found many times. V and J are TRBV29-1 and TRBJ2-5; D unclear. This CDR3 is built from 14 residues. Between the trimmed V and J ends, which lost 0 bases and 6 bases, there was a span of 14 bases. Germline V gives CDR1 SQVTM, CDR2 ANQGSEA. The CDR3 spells CSVEDPQVAQTQYF. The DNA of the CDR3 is TGCAGCGTTGAAGATCCTCAGGTCGCGCAGACCCAGTACTTC.

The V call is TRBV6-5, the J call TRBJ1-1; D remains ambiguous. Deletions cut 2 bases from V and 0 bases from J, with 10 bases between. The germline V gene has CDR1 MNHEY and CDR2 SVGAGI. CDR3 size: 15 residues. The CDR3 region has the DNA TGTGCCAGCAGTTACGCGGGCCTCATGAACACTGAAGCTTTCTTT. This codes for CASSYAGLMNTEAFF.

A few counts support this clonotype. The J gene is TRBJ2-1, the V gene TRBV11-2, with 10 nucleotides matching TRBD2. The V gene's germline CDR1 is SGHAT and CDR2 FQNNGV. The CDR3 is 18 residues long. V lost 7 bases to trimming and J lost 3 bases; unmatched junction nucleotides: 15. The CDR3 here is CASIHRNRSGGFYNEQFF. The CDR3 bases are TGTGCCAGCATCCATCGCAACCGTAGCGGGGGGTTCTACAATGAGCAGTTCTTC.

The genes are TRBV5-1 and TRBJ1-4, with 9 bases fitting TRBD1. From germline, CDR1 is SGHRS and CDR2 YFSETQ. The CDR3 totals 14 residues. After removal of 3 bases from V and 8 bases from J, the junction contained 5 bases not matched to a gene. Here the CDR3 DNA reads TGCGCCAGCAGCTCGGGACAGGGTGGCGAAAAACTGTTTTTT. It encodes CASSSGQGGEKLFF. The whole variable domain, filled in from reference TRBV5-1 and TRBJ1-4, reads KAGVTQTPRYLIKTRGQQVTLSCSPISGHRSVSWYQQTPGQGLQFLFEYFSETQRNKGNFPGRFSGRQFSNSRSEMNVSTLELGDSALYLCASSSGQGGEKLFFGSGTQLSVL.

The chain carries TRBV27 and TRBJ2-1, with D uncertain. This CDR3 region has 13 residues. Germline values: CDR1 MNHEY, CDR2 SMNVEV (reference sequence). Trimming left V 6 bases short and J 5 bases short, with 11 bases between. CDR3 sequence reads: CASSYGLNNEQFF. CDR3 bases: TGTGCCAGCAGCTACGGCCTGAACAATGAGCAGTTCTTC.

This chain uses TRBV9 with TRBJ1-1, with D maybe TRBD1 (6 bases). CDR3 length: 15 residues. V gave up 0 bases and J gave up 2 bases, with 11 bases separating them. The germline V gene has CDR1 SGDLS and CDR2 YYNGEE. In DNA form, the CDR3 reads TGTGCCAGCAGCGTAGTGTCGGGGGCAAACACTGAAGCTTTCTTT. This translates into CASSVVSGANTEAFF.

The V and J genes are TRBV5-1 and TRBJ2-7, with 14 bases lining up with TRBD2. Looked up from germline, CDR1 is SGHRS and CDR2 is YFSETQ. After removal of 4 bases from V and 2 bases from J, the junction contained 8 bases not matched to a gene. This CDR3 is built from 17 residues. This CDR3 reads CASSKAGTSGGPYEQYF. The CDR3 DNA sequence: TGCGCCAGCAGCAAAGCCGGGACTAGCGGGGGACCCTACGAGCAGTACTTC.

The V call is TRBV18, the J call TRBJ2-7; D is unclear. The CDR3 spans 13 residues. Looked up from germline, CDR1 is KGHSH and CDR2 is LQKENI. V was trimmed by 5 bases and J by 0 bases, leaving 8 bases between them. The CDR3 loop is CASSAISSYEQYF. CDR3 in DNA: TGTGCCAGCTCAGCAATCAGCTCCTACGAGCAGTACTTC.

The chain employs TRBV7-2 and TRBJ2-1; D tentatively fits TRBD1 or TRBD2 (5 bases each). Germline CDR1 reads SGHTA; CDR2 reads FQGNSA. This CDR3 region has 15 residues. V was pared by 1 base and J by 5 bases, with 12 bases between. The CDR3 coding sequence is TGTGCCAGCAGCTTAGAGGCAGGGAGAAACAATGAGCAGTTCTTC. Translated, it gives CASSLEAGRNNEQFF.

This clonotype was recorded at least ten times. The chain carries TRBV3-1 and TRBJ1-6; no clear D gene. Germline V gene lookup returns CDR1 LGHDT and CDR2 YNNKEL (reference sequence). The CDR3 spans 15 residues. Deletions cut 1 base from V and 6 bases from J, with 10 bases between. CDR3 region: CASSQGHTLNSPLHF. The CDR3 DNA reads TGTGCCAGCAGCCAAGGACACACCCTTAATTCACCCCTCCACTTT. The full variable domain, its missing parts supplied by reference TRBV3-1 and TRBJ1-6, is DTAVSQTPKYLVTQMGNDKSIKCEQNLGHDTMYWYKQDSKKFLKIMFSYNNKELIINETVPNRFSPKSPDKAHLNLHINSLELGDSAVYFCASSQGHTLNSPLHFGNGTRLTVT.

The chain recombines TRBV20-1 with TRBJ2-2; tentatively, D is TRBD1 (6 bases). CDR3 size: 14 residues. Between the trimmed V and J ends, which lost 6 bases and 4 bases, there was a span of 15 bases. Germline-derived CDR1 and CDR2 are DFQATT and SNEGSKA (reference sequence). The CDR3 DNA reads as TGCAGTGCGGTACAGGGCGGATCCACCGGGGAGCTGTTTTTT. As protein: CSAVQGGSTGELFF.

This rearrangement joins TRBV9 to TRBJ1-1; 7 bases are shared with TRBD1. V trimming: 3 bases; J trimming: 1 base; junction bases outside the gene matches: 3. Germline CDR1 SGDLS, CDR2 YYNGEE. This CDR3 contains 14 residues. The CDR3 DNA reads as TGTGCCAGCAGCGAGTGGACAGGGAACACTGAAGCTTTCTTT. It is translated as CASSEWTGNTEAFF.

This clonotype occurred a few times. CDR3 amino acids: CASSYSRPGGLGYTF. The CDR3 nucleotides read TGTGCCAGCAGTTACTCTCGGCCAGGGGGCTTGGGCTACACCTTC. V gene TRBV6-5 combines with J gene TRBJ1-2; the match to TRBD1 covers 8 bases. The CDR3 is made up of 15 amino acids. The germline V gene encodes CDR1 MNHEY and CDR2 SVGAGI. The junction had 8 bases not matched to a gene; V was cut back by 0 bases and J by 8 bases.

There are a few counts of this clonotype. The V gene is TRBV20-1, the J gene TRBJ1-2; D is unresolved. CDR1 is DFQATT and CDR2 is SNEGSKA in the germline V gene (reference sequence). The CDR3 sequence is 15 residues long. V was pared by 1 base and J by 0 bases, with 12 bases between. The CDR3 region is CSARGAGPSNYGYTF. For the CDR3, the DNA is TGCAGTGCTAGAGGGGCAGGACCCTCTAACTATGGCTACACCTTC.

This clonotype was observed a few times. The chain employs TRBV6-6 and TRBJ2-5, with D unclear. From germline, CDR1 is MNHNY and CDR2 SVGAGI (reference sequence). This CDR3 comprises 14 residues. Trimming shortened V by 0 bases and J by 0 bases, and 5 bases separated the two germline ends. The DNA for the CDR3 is TGTGCCAGCAGTTACTCCTCGGACCAAGAGACCCAGTACTTC. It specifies CASSYSSDQETQYF.

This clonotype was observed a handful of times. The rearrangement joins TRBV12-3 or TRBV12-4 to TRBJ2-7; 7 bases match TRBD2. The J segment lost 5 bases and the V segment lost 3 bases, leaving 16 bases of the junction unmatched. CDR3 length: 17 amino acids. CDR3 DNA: TGTGCCAGCAGTTTGGGGACTACCCTGCAGATAGGGAACGAGCAGTACTTC. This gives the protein CASSLGTTLQIGNEQYF.

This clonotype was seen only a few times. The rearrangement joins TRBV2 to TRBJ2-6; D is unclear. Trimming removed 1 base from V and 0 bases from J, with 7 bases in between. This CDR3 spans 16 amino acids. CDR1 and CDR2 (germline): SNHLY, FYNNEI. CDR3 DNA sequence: TGTGCCAGCAGTGAAGGATGGAGCTCTGGGGCCAACGTCCTGACTTTC. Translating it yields CASSEGWSSGANVLTF.

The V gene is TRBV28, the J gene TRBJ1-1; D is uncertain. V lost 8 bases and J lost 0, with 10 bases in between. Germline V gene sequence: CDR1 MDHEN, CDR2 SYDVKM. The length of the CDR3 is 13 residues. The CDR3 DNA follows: TGTGCCAGCCTAAGGGCTATGAACACTGAAGCTTTCTTT. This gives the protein CASLRAMNTEAFF.